Below are 6 T cell receptor beta chains sequenced from a single sample in a study of T cell repertoires in cytomegalovirus infection. TCRdb re-derived calls from the reads in MiXCR, one entry per CDR3 protein. The sample yields approximately 730,000 distinct CDR3 sequences, around a third seen once. Their antigens remain unidentified. The material sequenced was cultured PBMCs, taken from culture after CMV antigen stimulation. These receptors came from a human donor in good health (CMV status not recorded). Some clones in this sample may be carry-over from other donors' samples.

This clonotype was detected only a few times. The chain employs TRBV6-1 and TRBJ2-2; D might be TRBD1 (6 bases). V was trimmed by 5 bases and J by 0 bases, leaving 13 bases between them. This CDR3 is 16 amino acids long. Germline V gene sequence: CDR1 MNHNS, CDR2 SASEGT. Here the CDR3 reads CASSIQGQTNTGELFF. The CDR3 bases are TGTGCCAGCAGTATACAGGGACAAACGAACACCGGGGAGCTGTTTTTT.

This clonotype has more than one count but fewer than ten. The genes are TRBV12-3 or TRBV12-4 and TRBJ1-5; D is perhaps TRBD1 (5 bases). V was trimmed by 2 bases and J by 4 bases, leaving 15 bases between them. The CDR3 covers 16 residues. The DNA for the CDR3 is TGTGCCAGCAGTTTATCCGAGACAGCCCAAAATCAGCCCCAGCATTTT. Amino acid sequence: CASSLSETAQNQPQHF.

The genes are TRBV7-2 and TRBJ1-2; D uncertain. Germline CDR1 and CDR2: SGHTA and FQGNSA. The CDR3 has 12 residues. V lost 6 bases and J 8 bases, leaving 13 bases between the germline ends. The CDR3 here is CASSLSPGGYTF. The CDR3 nucleotides are TGTGCCAGCAGTCTTAGCCCCGGAGGCTACACCTTC.

The V call is TRBV20-1, the J call TRBJ1-1; D is undetermined. CDR3 size: 11 residues. Trimming shortened V by 0 bases and J by 8 bases, and 7 bases separated the two germline ends. Looked up from germline, CDR1 is DFQATT and CDR2 is SNEGSKA (reference sequence). In nucleotides, the CDR3 is TGCAGTGCTAGAGATCGGAGGGAAGCTTTCTTT. This encodes CSARDRREAFF.

V gene TRBV6-5 combines with J gene TRBJ2-7; D call uncertain. The CDR3 is made up of 13 amino acids. Trimming shortened V by 2 bases and J by 2 bases, and 7 bases separated the two germline ends. The germline V gene has CDR1 MNHEY and CDR2 SVGAGI. CDR3: CASSYGYTYEQYF. CDR3 bases: TGTGCCAGCAGTTACGGGTACACCTACGAGCAGTACTTC.

This clonotype was seen many times. J is TRBJ1-1 and V is TRBV7-2; D remains ambiguous. Germline-derived CDR1 and CDR2 are SGHTA and FQGNSA. This CDR3 is built from 14 residues. V lost 5 bases and J 7 bases, leaving 17 bases between the germline ends. DNA of the CDR3: TGTGCCAGCAGCGCCCCAGGCGGTTGGTATGAAGCTTTCTTT. This gives the protein CASSAPGGWYEAFF.